A selection of T cell receptor beta chains follows, all from one sample in a study of T cell responses to AZD1222 COVID-19 vaccine. The method was immunoSEQ multiplex PCR; TCRdb's version includes in-frame clones alone and lacks a portion of them. The sample lists around 120,000 clones, under 95% seen once, with 4% to 6% in the top ten. Sample: peripheral blood, taken 28 days after the second AZD1222 dose. These receptors were collected from an adult who received the AZD1222 COVID-19 vaccine. Each CDR3 is given with its conserved first and last residue. D genes are given only for firm matches. Not all rows give a size; the values are once, few, many and, for expanded clones, a class.

TGTGCCAGCAGTCTACAGGGACCTAATGAAAAACTGTTTTTT,CASSLQGPNEKLFF,TRBJ1-4,TRBV28,NA,once
TGTGCCAGCAGTCGGACAGGGGCTCAAGGGAAGGGCACTGAAGCTTTCTTT,CASSRTGAQGKGTEAFF,TRBJ1-1,TRBV27,TRBD1,NA
TGTGCCACCATAAGGGGATCTGGAAACACCATATATTTT,CATIRGSGNTIYF,TRBJ1-3,TRBV7-9,NA,NA
TGTGCCAGCGCCGACGGGGAAAGAGCTCAGTACTTC,CASADGERAQYF,TRBJ2-5,TRBV7-7,NA,NA
TGTGCCAGCAGCTTGGATGTAGCCGGATACAATGAGCAGTTCTTC,CASSLDVAGYNEQFF,TRBJ2-1,TRBV5-6,NA,NA
TGTGCCAGTAGTGACCGGGCCTCCGGAGGGTCCTACGAGCAGTACTTC,CASSDRASGGSYEQYF,TRBJ2-7,TRBV19,NA,NA
TGTGCCAGCTCACGAAGGCGGGGGACAGCGAACACTGAAGCTTTCTTT,CASSRRRGTANTEAFF,TRBJ1-1,TRBV18,TRBD1,NA
TGTGCCATAGGGACAGGGAATCATGTAAAGGGCACCTTC,CAIGTGNHVKGTF,TRBJ1-2,TRBV12-3/TRBV12-4,TRBD1,once
TGTGCCAGCAGTTTTGGGTACCAAGAGACCCAGTACTTC,CASSFGYQETQYF,TRBJ2-5,TRBV27,NA,NA
TGCGCCAGCAGCTCACAAGAGACCCAGTACTTC,CASSSQETQYF,TRBJ2-5,TRBV5-1,NA,NA
TGTGCCAGCAGTTACTCGGGACTAGCGGGGGTCACCGGGGAGCTGTTTTTT,CASSYSGLAGVTGELFF,TRBJ2-2,TRBV6-2/TRBV6-3,TRBD2,NA
TGTGCCAGTAGATCGGCGGGTGCAGCTAATGAAAAACTGTTTTTT,CASRSAGAANEKLFF,TRBJ1-4,TRBV19,NA,NA
TGTGCCAGCAGCAATACCGGGACAGGGGACAATGAGCAGTTCTTC,CASSNTGTGDNEQFF,TRBJ2-1,TRBV2,TRBD1,NA
TGTGCCAGCAGCACAAGGACAGGGGCATACAATGAGCAGTTCTTC,CASSTRTGAYNEQFF,TRBJ2-1,TRBV7-2,TRBD1,NA
TGTGCCAGCAGGAATTCAGGGGACCTTAATGAAAAACTGTTTTTT,CASRNSGDLNEKLFF,TRBJ1-4,TRBV27,NA,NA
TGTGCCAGCAGCCAAGTACAGGGGGCAAACACCGGGGAGCTGTTTTTT,CASSQVQGANTGELFF,TRBJ2-2,TRBV3-1/TRBV3-2,TRBD1,NA
TGTGCCAGCAGCGATACCCCGAACACTGAAGCTTTCTTT,CASSDTPNTEAFF,TRBJ1-1,TRBV9,NA,NA
TGCGCCAGCAGCCTGGGACAGGGGGCCGCCATATATTTT,CASSLGQGAAIYF,TRBJ1-3,TRBV5-1,TRBD1,NA